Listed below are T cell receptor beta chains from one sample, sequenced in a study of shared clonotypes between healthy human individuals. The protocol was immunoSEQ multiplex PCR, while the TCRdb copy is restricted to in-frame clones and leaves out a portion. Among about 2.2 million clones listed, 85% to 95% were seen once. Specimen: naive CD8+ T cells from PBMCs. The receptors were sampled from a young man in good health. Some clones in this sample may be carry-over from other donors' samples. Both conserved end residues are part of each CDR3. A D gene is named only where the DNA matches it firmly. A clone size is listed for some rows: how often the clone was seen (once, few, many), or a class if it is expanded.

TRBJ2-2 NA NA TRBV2 CASSDRGLTGELFF TGTGCCAGCAGCGATAGGGGGTTGACCGGGGAGCTGTTTTTT
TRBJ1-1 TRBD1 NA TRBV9 CASSVARGLDRIFGNTEAFF TGTGCCAGCAGCGTAGCTCGGGGCTTGGACAGGATCTTTGGGAACACTGAAGCTTTCTTT
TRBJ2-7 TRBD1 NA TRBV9 CASSVGPGQGAHEQYF TGTGCCAGCAGCGTAGGACCGGGACAGGGAGCCCACGAGCAGTACTTC
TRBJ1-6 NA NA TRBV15 CATSRSPSGQGNSPLHF TGTGCCACCAGCAGATCTCCTTCGGGGCAGGGAAATTCACCCCTCCACTTT
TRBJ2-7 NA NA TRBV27 CASGQGVNYEQYF TGTGCCAGCGGCCAAGGGGTGAACTACGAGCAGTACTTC
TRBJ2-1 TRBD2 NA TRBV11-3 CASSLGLAGVSSYNEQFF TGTGCCAGCAGCCTCGGACTAGCGGGTGTTAGCTCCTACAATGAGCAGTTCTTC
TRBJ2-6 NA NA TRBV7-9 CASSPAHTLHSGANVLTF TGTGCCAGCAGCCCCGCCCACACATTACACTCTGGGGCCAACGTCCTGACTTTC
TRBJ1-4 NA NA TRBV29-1 CSVEDRRGPREKLFF TGCAGCGTTGAGGATCGCAGGGGACCGCGGGAAAAACTGTTTTTT
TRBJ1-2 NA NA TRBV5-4 CASSPGAYYGYTF TGTGCCAGCAGCCCCGGAGCCTACTATGGCTACACCTTC
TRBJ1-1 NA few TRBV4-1 CASSQAVVLSGPEAFF TGCGCCAGCAGCCAAGCAGTTGTACTATCGGGCCCTGAAGCTTTCTTT
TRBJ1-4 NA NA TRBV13 CASSPRIPTNEKLFF TGTGCCAGCAGCCCTCGGATTCCAACTAATGAAAAACTGTTTTTT
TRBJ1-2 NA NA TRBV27 CASSPAQTGYGYTF TGTGCCAGCAGTCCCGCCCAGACGGGCTATGGCTACACCTTC
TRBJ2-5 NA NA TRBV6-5 CASTGGVETQYF TGTGCCTCCACCGGGGGCGTGGAGACCCAGTACTTC
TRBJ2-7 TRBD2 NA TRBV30 CAWRLAGGLNSYEQYF TGTGCCTGGCGGCTAGCGGGAGGGCTGAACTCCTACGAGCAGTACTTC
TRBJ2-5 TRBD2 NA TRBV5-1 CASSLTSGREIQETQYF TGCGCCAGCAGCTTGACTAGCGGGAGGGAAATCCAAGAGACCCAGTACTTC
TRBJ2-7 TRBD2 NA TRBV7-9 CASSIQTSGSLSYEQYF TGTGCCAGCAGCATACAAACTAGCGGGAGTCTTTCCTACGAGCAGTACTTC
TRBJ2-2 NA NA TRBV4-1 CASSLRASTGELFF TGCGCCAGCAGCCTCCGGGCCTCCACCGGGGAGCTGTTTTTT
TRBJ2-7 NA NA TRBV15 CATSRVGGDYEQYF TGTGCCACCAGCAGAGTAGGGGGGGACTACGAGCAGTACTTC
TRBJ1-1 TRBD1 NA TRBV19 CASSMRDRGLNTEAFF TGTGCCAGTAGTATGAGGGACAGGGGGCTAAACACTGAAGCTTTCTTT
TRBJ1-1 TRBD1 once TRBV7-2 CASSTGTGVLAFF TGTGCCAGCAGCACCGGGACAGGGGTTTTGGCTTTCTTT
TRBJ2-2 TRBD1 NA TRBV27 CASSPGSRDRGTGELFF TGTGCCAGCAGTCCGGGGTCCAGGGACAGGGGGACCGGGGAGCTGTTTTTT
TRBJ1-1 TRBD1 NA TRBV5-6 CASRSGTGNTEAFF TGTGCCAGCAGGTCCGGGACAGGGAACACTGAAGCTTTCTTT
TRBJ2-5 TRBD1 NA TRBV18 CASCNPRDSYQETQYF TGTGCCAGCTGCAACCCCCGGGACAGTTACCAAGAGACCCAGTACTTC
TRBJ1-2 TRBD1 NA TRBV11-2 CASSQPWDRYGYTF TGTGCCAGCAGCCAACCCTGGGACAGATATGGCTACACCTTC
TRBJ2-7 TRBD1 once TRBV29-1 CSVENRGLSYEQYF TGCAGCGTTGAAAACAGGGGGCTCTCCTACGAGCAGTACTTC
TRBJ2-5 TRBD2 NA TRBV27 CATSTSGRVWETQYF TGTGCCACCTCAACTAGCGGGAGGGTTTGGGAGACCCAGTACTTC
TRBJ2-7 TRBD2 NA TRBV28 CASSHRTSGLYEQYF TGTGCCAGCAGCCACAGGACTAGCGGACTCTACGAGCAGTACTTC
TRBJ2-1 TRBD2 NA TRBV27 CASSFLPGTSRYNEQFF TGTGCCAGCAGCTTCTTACCCGGGACTAGCAGATACAATGAGCAGTTCTTC
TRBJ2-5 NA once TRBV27 CASSLSMGFHQETQYF TGTGCCAGCAGTTTATCTATGGGGTTCCACCAAGAGACCCAGTACTTC
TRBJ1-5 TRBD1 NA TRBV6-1 CASREGQGMRQPQHF TGTGCCAGCAGAGAGGGACAGGGGATGAGACAGCCCCAGCATTTT
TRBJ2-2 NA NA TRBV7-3 CASSLVGGELFF TGTGCCAGCAGCCTAGTGGGTGGGGAGCTGTTTTTT
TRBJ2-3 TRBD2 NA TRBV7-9 CASSSGGRADTQYF TGTGCCAGCAGCTCGGGGGGAAGGGCAGATACGCAGTATTTT
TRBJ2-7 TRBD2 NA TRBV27 CASSLSYGSGIYEQYF TGTGCCAGCAGCCTATCCTATGGTAGCGGGATCTACGAGCAGTACTTC
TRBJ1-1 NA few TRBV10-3 CAISASRNTEAFF TGTGCCATCAGCGCTAGTCGGAACACTGAAGCTTTCTTT
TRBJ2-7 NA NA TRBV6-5 CASSYSEESNLYEQYF TGTGCCAGCAGTTACTCCGAGGAGTCCAACTTATACGAGCAGTACTTC
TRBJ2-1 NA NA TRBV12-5 CASGLVRGTQYNEQFF TGTGCTAGTGGTTTGGTACGGGGGACCCAGTACAATGAGCAGTTCTTC
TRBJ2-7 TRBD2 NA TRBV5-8 CASSHLAGAYEQYF TGTGCCAGCAGCCATCTAGCGGGAGCTTACGAGCAGTACTTC
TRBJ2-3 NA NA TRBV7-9 CASSLGSVTQYF TGTGCCAGCAGCTTAGGCTCGGTTACGCAGTATTTT
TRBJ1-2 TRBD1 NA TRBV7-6 CASSLTGGDYYNYGYTF TGTGCCAGCAGCTTAACAGGGGGCGACTACTATAACTATGGCTACACCTTC
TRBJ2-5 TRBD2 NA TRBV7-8 CASSWEGGGAETQYF TGTGCCAGCAGCTGGGAGGGTGGGGGTGCAGAGACCCAGTACTTC
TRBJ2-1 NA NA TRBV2 CASSTPGIGTYEQFF TGTGCCAGCAGTACTCCGGGAATCGGGACGTATGAGCAGTTCTTC
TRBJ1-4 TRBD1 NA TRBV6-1 CASSRPTGRGEKLFF TGTGCCAGCAGTCGCCCGACAGGGAGGGGTGAAAAACTGTTTTTT
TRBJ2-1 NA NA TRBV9 CASSRTYPGNEQFF TGTGCCAGCAGTCGGACCTACCCGGGGAATGAGCAGTTCTTC
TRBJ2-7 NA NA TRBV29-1 CSVEQTASSYEQYF TGCAGCGTTGAGCAGACTGCGAGCTCCTACGAGCAGTACTTC
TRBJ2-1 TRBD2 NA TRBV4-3 CASSDGTSGMSSYNEQFF TGCGCCAGCAGCGACGGGACTAGCGGGATGAGCTCCTACAATGAGCAGTTCTTC
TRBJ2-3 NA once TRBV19 CASSRREADTQYF TGTGCCAGTAGTAGGAGGGAGGCAGATACGCAGTATTTT
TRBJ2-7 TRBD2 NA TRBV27 CASTPSGAYEQYF TGTGCCAGCACTCCGAGCGGGGCCTACGAGCAGTACTTC
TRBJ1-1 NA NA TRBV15 CATSRSSGIEAFF TGTGCCACCAGCAGGTCTTCAGGGATTGAAGCTTTCTTT
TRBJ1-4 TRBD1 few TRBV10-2 CASKQGAPNEKLFF TGCGCCAGCAAGCAGGGGGCGCCTAATGAAAAACTGTTTTTT
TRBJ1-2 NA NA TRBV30 CAWRPRNGYTF TGTGCCTGGAGACCCAGGAATGGCTACACCTTC
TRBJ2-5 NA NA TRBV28 CASSSILIDNWGTQYF TGTGCCAGCAGTTCAATCCTAATCGATAATTGGGGGACCCAGTACTTC